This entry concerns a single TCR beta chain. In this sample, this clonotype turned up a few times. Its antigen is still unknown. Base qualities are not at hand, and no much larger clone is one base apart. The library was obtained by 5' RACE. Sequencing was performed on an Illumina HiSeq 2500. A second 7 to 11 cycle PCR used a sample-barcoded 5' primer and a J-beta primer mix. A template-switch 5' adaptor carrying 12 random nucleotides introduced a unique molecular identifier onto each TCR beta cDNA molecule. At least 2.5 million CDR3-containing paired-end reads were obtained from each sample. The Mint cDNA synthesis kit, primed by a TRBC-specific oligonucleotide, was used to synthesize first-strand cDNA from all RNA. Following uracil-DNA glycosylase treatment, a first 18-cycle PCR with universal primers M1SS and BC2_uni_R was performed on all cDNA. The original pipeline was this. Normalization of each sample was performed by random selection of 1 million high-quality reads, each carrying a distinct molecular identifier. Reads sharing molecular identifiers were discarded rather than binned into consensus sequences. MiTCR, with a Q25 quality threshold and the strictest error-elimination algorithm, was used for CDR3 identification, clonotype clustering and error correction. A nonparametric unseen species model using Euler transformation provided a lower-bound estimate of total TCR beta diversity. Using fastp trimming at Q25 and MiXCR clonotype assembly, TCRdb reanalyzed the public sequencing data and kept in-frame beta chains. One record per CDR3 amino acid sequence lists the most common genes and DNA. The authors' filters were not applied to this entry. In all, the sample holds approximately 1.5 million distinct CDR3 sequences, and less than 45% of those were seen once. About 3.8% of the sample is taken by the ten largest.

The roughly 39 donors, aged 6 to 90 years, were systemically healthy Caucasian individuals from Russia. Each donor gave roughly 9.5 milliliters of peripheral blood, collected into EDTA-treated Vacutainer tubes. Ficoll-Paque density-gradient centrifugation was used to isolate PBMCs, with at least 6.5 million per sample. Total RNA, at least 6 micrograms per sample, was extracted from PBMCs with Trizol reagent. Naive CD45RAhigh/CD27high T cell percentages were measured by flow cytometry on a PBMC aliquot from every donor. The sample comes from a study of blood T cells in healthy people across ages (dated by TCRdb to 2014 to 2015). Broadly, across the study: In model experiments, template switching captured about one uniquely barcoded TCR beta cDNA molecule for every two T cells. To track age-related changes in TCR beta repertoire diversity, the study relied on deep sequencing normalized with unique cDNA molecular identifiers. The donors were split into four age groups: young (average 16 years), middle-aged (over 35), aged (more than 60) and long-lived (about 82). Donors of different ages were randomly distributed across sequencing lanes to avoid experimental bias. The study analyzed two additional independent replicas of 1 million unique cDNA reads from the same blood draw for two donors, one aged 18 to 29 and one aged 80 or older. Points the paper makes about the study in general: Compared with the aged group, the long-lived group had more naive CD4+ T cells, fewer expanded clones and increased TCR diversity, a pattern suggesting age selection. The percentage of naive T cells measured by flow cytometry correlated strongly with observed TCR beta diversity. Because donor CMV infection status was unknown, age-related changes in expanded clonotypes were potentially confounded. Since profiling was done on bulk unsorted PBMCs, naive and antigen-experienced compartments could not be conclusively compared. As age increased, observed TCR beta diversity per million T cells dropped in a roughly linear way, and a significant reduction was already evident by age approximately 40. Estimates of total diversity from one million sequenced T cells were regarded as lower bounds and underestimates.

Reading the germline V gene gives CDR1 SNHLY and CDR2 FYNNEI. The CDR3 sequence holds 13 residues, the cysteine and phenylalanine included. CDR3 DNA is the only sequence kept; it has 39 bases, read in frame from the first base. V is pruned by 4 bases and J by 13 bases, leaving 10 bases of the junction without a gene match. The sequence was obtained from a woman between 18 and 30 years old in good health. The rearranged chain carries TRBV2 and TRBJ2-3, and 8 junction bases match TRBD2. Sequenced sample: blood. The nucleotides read TGTGCCAGCAGTGCGACTAGCGCGTTGTCCGAGTATTTT. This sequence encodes CASSATSALSEYF. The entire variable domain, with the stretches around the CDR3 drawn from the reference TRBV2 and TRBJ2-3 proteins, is EPEVTQTPSHQVTQMGQEVILRCVPISNHLYFYWYRQILGQKVEFLVSFYNNEISEKSEIFDDQFSVERPDGSNFTLKIRSTKLEDSAMYFCASSATSALSEYFGPGTRLTVL.